These T cell receptor beta chains were read from a single sample in a study of cytomegalovirus exposure and HLA in healthy donors. The repertoire was sequenced with immunoSEQ multiplex PCR; TCRdb's copy has only in-frame clones and lacks some. The table records roughly 73,000 clones, 75% of them present only once. The sequencing sample was made of PBMCs. The source of these receptors is a man between 65 and 85 years old in good health and CMV-seronegative. The CDR3 runs from the conserved cysteine through the conserved F or W. Each record gives: D gene, V gene, J gene, clone size, CDR3 DNA, CDR3 protein. D genes are given only for firm matches. Some rows mark clone size as missing; the rest say once, few, many or name a class of expanded clone.

d_gene: NA; v_gene: TRBV2; j_gene: TRBJ2-7; abundance: NA; CDR3nt: TGTGCCAGCAGTGAAATGGGAGAGATCTCCTACGAGCAGTACTTC; CDR3aa: CASSEMGEISYEQYF
d_gene: NA; v_gene: TRBV5-1; j_gene: TRBJ2-3; abundance: NA; CDR3nt: TGCGCCAGCAGCGTGAGTCTCGCGAGTACAGATACGCAGTATTTT; CDR3aa: CASSVSLASTDTQYF
d_gene: NA; v_gene: TRBV7-2; j_gene: TRBJ2-2; abundance: few; CDR3nt: TGTGCCAGCAGCCCGGACACCAACACCGGGGAGCTGTTTTTT; CDR3aa: CASSPDTNTGELFF
d_gene: TRBD1; v_gene: TRBV19; j_gene: TRBJ1-5; abundance: NA; CDR3nt: TGTGCCAGTAGTCCGAGACGGACAGGGAGCAATCAGCCCCAGCATTTT; CDR3aa: CASSPRRTGSNQPQHF
d_gene: NA; v_gene: TRBV18; j_gene: TRBJ2-5; abundance: NA; CDR3nt: TGTGCCAGCCGGCTAGCAGTCTACCAAGAGACCCAGTACTTC; CDR3aa: CASRLAVYQETQYF
d_gene: TRBD2; v_gene: TRBV5-6; j_gene: TRBJ2-7; abundance: few; CDR3nt: TGTGCCAGCAGCCTACCGGGACTAGGCGAGCAGTACTTC; CDR3aa: CASSLPGLGEQYF
d_gene: TRBD1; v_gene: TRBV7-2; j_gene: TRBJ1-2; abundance: NA; CDR3nt: TGTGCCAGCAGTCAACTGGGACAGGGGGTCTTCTATGGCTACACCTTC; CDR3aa: CASSQLGQGVFYGYTF
d_gene: NA; v_gene: TRBV2; j_gene: TRBJ1-1; abundance: NA; CDR3nt: TGTGCCAGCAGTGGGGGGCTGATGAACACTGAAGCTTTCTTT; CDR3aa: CASSGGLMNTEAFF
d_gene: TRBD1; v_gene: TRBV7-9; j_gene: TRBJ2-7; abundance: NA; CDR3nt: TGTTCCAGCAGCTTAGTGGGGACAGGGGCCTACGAGCAGTACTTC; CDR3aa: CSSSLVGTGAYEQYF
d_gene: TRBD2; v_gene: TRBV4-1; j_gene: TRBJ2-3; abundance: NA; CDR3nt: TGCGCCAGCAGCCAAGAAGTCACTAGCGGGAGGAGGGCAGATACGCAGTATTTT; CDR3aa: CASSQEVTSGRRADTQYF
d_gene: NA; v_gene: TRBV5-4; j_gene: TRBJ1-2; abundance: once; CDR3nt: TGTGCCAGCAGCTTGGAAGGGAGGGGGGGCTACACCTTC; CDR3aa: CASSLEGRGGYTF
d_gene: TRBD1; v_gene: TRBV28; j_gene: TRBJ1-2; abundance: NA; CDR3nt: TGTGCCAGCGGGACAGGGAGGAGAGGCTACACCTTC; CDR3aa: CASGTGRRGYTF
d_gene: TRBD1; v_gene: TRBV19; j_gene: TRBJ2-7; abundance: NA; CDR3nt: TGTGCCAGTAGGCCGGGACAGCAATCAAGGGAGCAGTACTTC; CDR3aa: CASRPGQQSREQYF
d_gene: TRBD1; v_gene: TRBV18; j_gene: TRBJ1-4; abundance: NA; CDR3nt: TGTGCCAGCTCACAGGGGGCTTTTGAAAAACTGTTTTTT; CDR3aa: CASSQGAFEKLFF
d_gene: NA; v_gene: TRBV25-1; j_gene: TRBJ1-1; abundance: NA; CDR3nt: TGTGCCAGCAGCCATGACAGGCCGAGTTCTGAAGCTTTCTTT; CDR3aa: CASSHDRPSSEAFF
d_gene: TRBD2; v_gene: TRBV6-6; j_gene: TRBJ2-3; abundance: NA; CDR3nt: TGTGCCAGCAACCTAGCGGGAGTAACCGATACGCAGTATTTT; CDR3aa: CASNLAGVTDTQYF
d_gene: TRBD1; v_gene: TRBV5-4; j_gene: TRBJ1-4; abundance: NA; CDR3nt: TGTGCCAGCAGCTTGAGACAGGGAGATGAAAAACTGTTTTTT; CDR3aa: CASSLRQGDEKLFF
d_gene: NA; v_gene: TRBV15; j_gene: TRBJ2-7; abundance: NA; CDR3nt: TGTGCCACCAGCAGATACCCGCAGGGGCGAGGCTCCTACGAGCAGTACTTC; CDR3aa: CATSRYPQGRGSYEQYF
d_gene: NA; v_gene: TRBV11-2; j_gene: TRBJ1-1; abundance: NA; CDR3nt: TGTGCCAGCAGCTTAGAGACGGGGGGCACTGAAGCTTTCTTT; CDR3aa: CASSLETGGTEAFF
d_gene: TRBD1; v_gene: TRBV9; j_gene: TRBJ1-1; abundance: NA; CDR3nt: TGTGCCAGCAGCGTAGGACAGGGGAACAGTGAAGCTTTCTTT; CDR3aa: CASSVGQGNSEAFF
d_gene: TRBD2; v_gene: TRBV5-4; j_gene: TRBJ2-1; abundance: NA; CDR3nt: TGTGCCAGCAGGGGGACTAGCGGGGGTCTCCACAATGAGCAGTTCTTC; CDR3aa: CASRGTSGGLHNEQFF
d_gene: TRBD1; v_gene: TRBV11-2; j_gene: TRBJ1-5; abundance: NA; CDR3nt: TGTGCCAGCAGCCCCCTGGGGGGGACAGGTTTAAATCAGCCCCAGCATTTT; CDR3aa: CASSPLGGTGLNQPQHF
d_gene: TRBD1; v_gene: TRBV27; j_gene: TRBJ1-5; abundance: NA; CDR3nt: TGTGCCAGCAGCCGTCAGGGGGGTAGCAATCAGCCCCAGCATTTT; CDR3aa: CASSRQGGSNQPQHF
d_gene: NA; v_gene: TRBV19; j_gene: TRBJ2-6; abundance: NA; CDR3nt: TGTGCCAGTAGAACGACAGGCTCTCTCTCTGGGGCCAACGTCCTGACTTTC; CDR3aa: CASRTTGSLSGANVLTF
d_gene: TRBD1; v_gene: TRBV4-3; j_gene: TRBJ1-2; abundance: NA; CDR3nt: TGCGCCAGCAGCCAATCAACAGGGGGCGGCACGACCTATGGCTACACCTTC; CDR3aa: CASSQSTGGGTTYGYTF
d_gene: NA; v_gene: TRBV7-2; j_gene: TRBJ1-3; abundance: NA; CDR3nt: TGTGCCAGCAGCTCCGGGGTTCTCTCTGGAAACACCATATATTTT; CDR3aa: CASSSGVLSGNTIYF
d_gene: NA; v_gene: TRBV6-6; j_gene: TRBJ2-3; abundance: NA; CDR3nt: TGTGCCAGCAGGGGGATGGGGCGCAATCTAGATACGCAGTATTTT; CDR3aa: CASRGMGRNLDTQYF
d_gene: NA; v_gene: TRBV6-6; j_gene: TRBJ1-4; abundance: NA; CDR3nt: TGTGCCAGCAGTTACTGGGGGGGAGGTGAAAAACTGTTTTTT; CDR3aa: CASSYWGGGEKLFF
d_gene: NA; v_gene: TRBV6-4; j_gene: TRBJ1-5; abundance: NA; CDR3nt: TGTGCCAGCTCACAGGGCGCCAATCAGCCCCAGCATTTT; CDR3aa: CASSQGANQPQHF
d_gene: TRBD1; v_gene: TRBV19; j_gene: TRBJ1-5; abundance: few; CDR3nt: TGTGCCAGTAGTACAACGGGACAGGGGCGGAATCAGCCCCAGCATTTT; CDR3aa: CASSTTGQGRNQPQHF
d_gene: TRBD1; v_gene: TRBV7-2; j_gene: TRBJ1-1; abundance: NA; CDR3nt: TGTGCCAGCAGCCCAGGGGGCCCTAGGATGAACACTGAAGCTTTCTTT; CDR3aa: CASSPGGPRMNTEAFF
d_gene: TRBD2; v_gene: TRBV19; j_gene: TRBJ2-7; abundance: NA; CDR3nt: TGTGCCAGTAGTATAGCGGGGGGGTACGAGCAGTACTTC; CDR3aa: CASSIAGGYEQYF
d_gene: NA; v_gene: TRBV4-1; j_gene: TRBJ2-2; abundance: NA; CDR3nt: TGCGCCAGCAGCCAAGACAGTCACACCGGGGAGCTGTTTTTT; CDR3aa: CASSQDSHTGELFF